The sequence of this T cell receptor beta chain was determined in a study of tumor and adjacent non-tumor tissue in lung cancer. A modified ARM-PCR protocol with three rounds of nested PCR amplified TCRbeta. A single record per CDR3 protein comes from TCRdb applying MiXCR to the multiplex PCR reads. The top ten clones hold less than 25% of a sample with about 200,000 distinct CDR3 sequences, over 55% of them seen once. This CDR3 region has 15 residues. A word on this clonotype: The junction differs from germline at one of its ends, possibly a read error.

The template was RNA from unsorted bulk tissue. The sequenced material came from lung tumor tissue. The rearrangement links TRBV12-3 or TRBV12-4 to TRBJ1-1; a weak D match, TRBD1 (5 bases). This receptor was identified in a man in his 60s with non-small cell lung cancer. The CDR3, as DNA: TGTGCCAACAGTGACCCGGGACGCCTGAGCCCTGAAGCTTTCTTT. Translated, it gives CANSDPGRLSPEAFF.